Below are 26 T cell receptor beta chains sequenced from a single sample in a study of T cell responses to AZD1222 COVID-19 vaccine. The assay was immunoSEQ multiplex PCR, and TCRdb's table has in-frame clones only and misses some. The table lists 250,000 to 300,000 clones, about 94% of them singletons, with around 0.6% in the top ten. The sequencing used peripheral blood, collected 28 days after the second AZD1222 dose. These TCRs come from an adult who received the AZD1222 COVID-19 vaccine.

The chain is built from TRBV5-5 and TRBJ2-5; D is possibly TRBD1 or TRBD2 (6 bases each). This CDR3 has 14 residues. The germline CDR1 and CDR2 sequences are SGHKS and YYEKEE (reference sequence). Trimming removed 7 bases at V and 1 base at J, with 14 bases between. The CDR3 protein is CASSPGAIQETQYF. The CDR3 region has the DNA TGTGCCAGCTCCCCGGGGGCCATCCAAGAGACCCAGTACTTC.

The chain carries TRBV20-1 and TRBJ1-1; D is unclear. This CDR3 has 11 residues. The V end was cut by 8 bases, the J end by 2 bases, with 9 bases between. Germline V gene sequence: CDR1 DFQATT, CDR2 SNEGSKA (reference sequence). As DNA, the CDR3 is TGCAGTCTTACAGCTAACACTGAAGCTTTCTTT. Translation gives CSLTANTEAFF.

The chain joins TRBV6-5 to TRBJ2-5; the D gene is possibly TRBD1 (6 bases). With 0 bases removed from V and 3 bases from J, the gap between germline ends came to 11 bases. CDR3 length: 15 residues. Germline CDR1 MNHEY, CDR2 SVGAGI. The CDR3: CASSYSSRGEETQYF. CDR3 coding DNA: TGTGCCAGCAGTTACTCTTCCAGGGGCGAAGAGACCCAGTACTTC.

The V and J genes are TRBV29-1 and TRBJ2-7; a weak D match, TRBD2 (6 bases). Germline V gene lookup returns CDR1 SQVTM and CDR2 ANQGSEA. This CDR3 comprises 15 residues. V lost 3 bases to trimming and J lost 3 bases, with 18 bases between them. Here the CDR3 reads CSVEGQAAGLYEQYF. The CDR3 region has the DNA TGCAGCGTTGAGGGGCAGGCGGCGGGGCTCTACGAGCAGTACTTC.

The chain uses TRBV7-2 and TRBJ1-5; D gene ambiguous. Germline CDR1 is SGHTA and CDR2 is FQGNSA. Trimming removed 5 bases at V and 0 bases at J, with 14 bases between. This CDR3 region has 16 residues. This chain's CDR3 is CASSPRTKYSNQPQHF. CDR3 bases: TGTGCCAGCAGCCCCCGAACAAAGTATAGCAATCAGCCCCAGCATTTT.

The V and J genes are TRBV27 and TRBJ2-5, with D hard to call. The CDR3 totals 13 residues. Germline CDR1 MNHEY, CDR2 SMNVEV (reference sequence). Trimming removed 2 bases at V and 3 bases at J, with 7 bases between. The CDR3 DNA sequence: TGTGCCAGCAGTTTAAGCCACAAAGAGACCCAGTACTTC. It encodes CASSLSHKETQYF.

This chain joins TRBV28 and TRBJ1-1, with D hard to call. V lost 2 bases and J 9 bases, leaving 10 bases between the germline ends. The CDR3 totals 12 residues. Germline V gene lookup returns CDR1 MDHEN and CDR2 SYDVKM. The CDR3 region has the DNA TGTGCCAGCAGTTTAATGGTCGGACAAGCTTTCTTT. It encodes CASSLMVGQAFF.

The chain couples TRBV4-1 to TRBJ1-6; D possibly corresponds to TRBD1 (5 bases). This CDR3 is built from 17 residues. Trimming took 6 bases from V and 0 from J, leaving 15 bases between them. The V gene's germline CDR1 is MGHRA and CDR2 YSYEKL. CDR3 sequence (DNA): TGCGCCAGCAGACTCGGGACTGCCAGCTCCTATAATTCACCCCTCCACTTT. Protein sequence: CASRLGTASSYNSPLHF.

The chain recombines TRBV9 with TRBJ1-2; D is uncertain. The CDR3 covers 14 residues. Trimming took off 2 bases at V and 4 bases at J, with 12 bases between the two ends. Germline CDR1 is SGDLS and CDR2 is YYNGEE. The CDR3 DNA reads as TGTGCCAGCAGCGTCACGGGTAACCGCTATGGCTACACCTTC. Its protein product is CASSVTGNRYGYTF. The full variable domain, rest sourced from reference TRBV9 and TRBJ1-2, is DSGVTQTPKHLITATGQRVTLRCSPRSGDLSVYWYQQSLDQGLQFLIQYYNGEERAKGNILERFSAQQFPDLHSELNLSSLELGDSALYFCASSVTGNRYGYTFGSGTRLTVV.

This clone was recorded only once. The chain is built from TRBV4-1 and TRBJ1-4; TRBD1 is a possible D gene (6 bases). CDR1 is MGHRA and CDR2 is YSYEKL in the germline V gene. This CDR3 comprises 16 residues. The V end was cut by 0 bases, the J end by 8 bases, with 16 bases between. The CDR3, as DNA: TGCGCCAGCAGCCAAGAAGCAGGGGCCATAAGGGAAAAACTGTTTTTT. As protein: CASSQEAGAIREKLFF.

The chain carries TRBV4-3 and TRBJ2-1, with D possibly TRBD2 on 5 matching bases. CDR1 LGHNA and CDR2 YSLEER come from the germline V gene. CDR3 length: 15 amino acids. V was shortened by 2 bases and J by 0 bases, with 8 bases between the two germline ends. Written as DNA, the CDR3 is TGCGCCAGCAGCCAACTAGCTAGCTCCTACAATGAGCAGTTCTTC. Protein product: CASSQLASSYNEQFF.

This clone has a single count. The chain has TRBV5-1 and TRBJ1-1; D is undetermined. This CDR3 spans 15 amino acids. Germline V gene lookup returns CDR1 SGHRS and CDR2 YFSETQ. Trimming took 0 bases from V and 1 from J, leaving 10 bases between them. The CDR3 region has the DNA TGCGCCAGCAGCTTGGAGAGCCGAGGGAACACTGAAGCTTTCTTT. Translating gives CASSLESRGNTEAFF.

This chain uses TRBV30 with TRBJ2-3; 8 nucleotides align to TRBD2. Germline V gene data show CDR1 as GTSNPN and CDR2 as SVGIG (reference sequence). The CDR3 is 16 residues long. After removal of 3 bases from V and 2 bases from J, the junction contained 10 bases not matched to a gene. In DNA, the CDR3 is TGTGCCTGGAGCGGGTGGCGAGCGGGAGCCACAGATACGCAGTATTTT. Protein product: CAWSGWRAGATDTQYF.

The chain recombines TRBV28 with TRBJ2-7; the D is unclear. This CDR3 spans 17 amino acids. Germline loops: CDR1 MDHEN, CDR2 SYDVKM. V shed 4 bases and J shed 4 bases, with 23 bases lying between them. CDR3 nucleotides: TGTGCCAGCAGTTCAAATATAGTCCTTTCCCATTCATACGAGCAGTACTTC. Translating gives CASSSNIVLSHSYEQYF.

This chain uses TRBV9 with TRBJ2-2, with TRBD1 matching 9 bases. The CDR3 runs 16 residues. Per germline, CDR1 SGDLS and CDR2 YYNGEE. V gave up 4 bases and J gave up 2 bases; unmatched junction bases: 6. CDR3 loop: CASSLPGQGNTGELFF. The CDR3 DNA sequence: TGTGCCAGCAGCCTCCCGGGACAGGGTAACACCGGGGAGCTGTTTTTT.

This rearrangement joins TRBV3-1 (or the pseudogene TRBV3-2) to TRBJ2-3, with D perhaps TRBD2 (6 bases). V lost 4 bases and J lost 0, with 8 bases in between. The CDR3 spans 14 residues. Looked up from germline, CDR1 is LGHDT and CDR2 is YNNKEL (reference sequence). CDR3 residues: CASSLAVSTDTQYF. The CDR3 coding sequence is TGTGCCAGCAGCCTAGCGGTTAGCACAGATACGCAGTATTTT.

This CDR3 is CASSLGPGGGYTF. For the CDR3, the DNA is TGTGCCAGCAGCTTAGGTCCAGGGGGAGGCTACACCTTC. This chain links TRBV7-9 with TRBJ1-2; 7 positions match TRBD1. This CDR3 has 13 residues. The germline CDR1 and CDR2 sequences are SEHNR and FQNEAQ (reference sequence). The V and J ends lost 1 base and 8 bases, in that order; junction bases with no gene match: 4.

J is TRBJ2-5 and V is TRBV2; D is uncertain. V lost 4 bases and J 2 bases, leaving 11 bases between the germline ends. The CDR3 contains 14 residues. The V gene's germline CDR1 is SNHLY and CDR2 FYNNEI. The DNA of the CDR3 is TGTGCCAGCAGTGTTATGACTGAACAAGAGACCCAGTACTTC. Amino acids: CASSVMTEQETQYF.

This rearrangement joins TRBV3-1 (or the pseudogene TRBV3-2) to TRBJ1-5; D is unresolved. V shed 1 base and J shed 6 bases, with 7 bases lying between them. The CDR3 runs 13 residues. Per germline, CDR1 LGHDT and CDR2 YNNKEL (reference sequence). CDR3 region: CASSQGSVQPQHF. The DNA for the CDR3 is TGTGCCAGCAGCCAAGGTAGCGTTCAGCCCCAGCATTTT.

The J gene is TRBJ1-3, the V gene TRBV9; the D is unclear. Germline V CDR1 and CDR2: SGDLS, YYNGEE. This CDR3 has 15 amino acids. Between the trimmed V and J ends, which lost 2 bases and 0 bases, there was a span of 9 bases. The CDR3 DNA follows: TGTGCCAGCAGCGTTGCCGGTAGCTCTGGAAACACCATATATTTT. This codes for CASSVAGSSGNTIYF.

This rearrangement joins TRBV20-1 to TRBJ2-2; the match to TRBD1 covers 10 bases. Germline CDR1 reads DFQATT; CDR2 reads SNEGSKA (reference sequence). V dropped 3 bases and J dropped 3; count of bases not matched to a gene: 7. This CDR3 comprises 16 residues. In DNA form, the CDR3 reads TGCAGTGCTAGTGGGTCGACAGGGGGCTACACCGGGGAGCTGTTTTTT. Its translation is CSASGSTGGYTGELFF.

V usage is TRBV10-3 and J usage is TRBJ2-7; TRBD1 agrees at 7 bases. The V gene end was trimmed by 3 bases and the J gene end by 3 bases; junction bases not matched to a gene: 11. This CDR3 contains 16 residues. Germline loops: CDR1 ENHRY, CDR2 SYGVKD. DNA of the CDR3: TGTGCCATCAGTGACTCGGGACAGTACCCAGGCTACGAGCAGTACTTC. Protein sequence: CAISDSGQYPGYEQYF.

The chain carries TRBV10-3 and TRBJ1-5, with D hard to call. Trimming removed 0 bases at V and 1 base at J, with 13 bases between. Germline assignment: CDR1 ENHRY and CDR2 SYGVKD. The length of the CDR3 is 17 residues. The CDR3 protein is CAISESNLRGSNQPQHF. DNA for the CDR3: TGTGCCATCAGTGAGTCCAACCTAAGAGGAAGCAATCAGCCCCAGCATTTT.

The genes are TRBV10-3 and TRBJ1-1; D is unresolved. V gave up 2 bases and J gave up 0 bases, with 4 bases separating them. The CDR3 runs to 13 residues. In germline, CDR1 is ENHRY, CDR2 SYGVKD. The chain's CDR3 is CAISEGMNTEAFF. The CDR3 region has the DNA TGTGCCATCAGTGAGGGTATGAACACTGAAGCTTTCTTT.

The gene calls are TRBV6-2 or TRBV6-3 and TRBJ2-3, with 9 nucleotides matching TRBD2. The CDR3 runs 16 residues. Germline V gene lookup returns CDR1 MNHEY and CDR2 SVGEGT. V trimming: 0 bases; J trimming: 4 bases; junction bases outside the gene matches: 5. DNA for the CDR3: TGTGCCAGCAGTTACTCGAGAGCGGGAGGATCAGATACGCAGTATTTT. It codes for CASSYSRAGGSDTQYF.

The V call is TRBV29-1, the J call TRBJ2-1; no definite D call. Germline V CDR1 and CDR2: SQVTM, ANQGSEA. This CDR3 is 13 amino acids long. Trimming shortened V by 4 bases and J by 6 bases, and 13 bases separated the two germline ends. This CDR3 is CSVGGQSGNEQFF. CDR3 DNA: TGCAGCGTTGGAGGTCAGTCCGGCAATGAGCAGTTCTTC.